Below are 26 T cell receptor beta chains sequenced from a single sample in a study of blood T cell repertoires in COVID-19. TCRdb's copy holds only in-frame clones and misses some; the assay was immunoSEQ multiplex PCR. The table lists around 200,000 clones, more than 80% of them singletons. The sample was PBMCs or T cells enriched from blood (not recorded which). These receptors all stem from a woman aged 40 to 50 with acute COVID-19.

This chain uses TRBV19 with TRBJ2-1; 7 bases are shared with TRBD2. The CDR3 spans 17 residues. Trimming at V came to 4 bases and at J to 3 bases, leaving 12 bases not matched to a gene. In germline, CDR1 is LNHDA, CDR2 SQIVND (reference sequence). The CDR3 spells CASSTYDFRDYYNEQFF. The CDR3, as DNA: TGTGCCAGTAGTACCTATGACTTCCGGGACTACTACAATGAGCAGTTCTTC. The full variable domain, rest sourced from reference TRBV19 and TRBJ2-1, is DGGITQSPKYLFRKEGQNVTLSCEQNLNHDAMYWYRQDPGQGLRLIYYSQIVNDFQKGDIAEGYSVSREKKESFPLTVTSAQKNPTAFYLCASSTYDFRDYYNEQFFGPGTRLTVL.

This clone was picked up one time. V and J are TRBV19 and TRBJ1-1, with 7 bases matching TRBD1. The CDR3 sequence is 13 residues long. Per the germline V gene, CDR1 is LNHDA and CDR2 is SQIVND (reference sequence). Trimming cost V 3 bases and J 8 bases; bases outside gene matches: 6. CDR3: CASSMRQGDEAFF. In nucleotides, the CDR3 is TGTGCCAGTAGTATGAGACAGGGTGACGAAGCTTTCTTT.

V gene TRBV19 combines with J gene TRBJ2-1; TRBD2 matches at 10 bases. The CDR3 is 15 amino acids. The germline CDR1 and CDR2 sequences are LNHDA and SQIVND (reference sequence). Trimming cost V 8 bases and J 5 bases; bases outside gene matches: 9. The CDR3 here is CASESPGLANNEQFF. The CDR3 DNA reads TGTGCCAGTGAATCGCCGGGACTAGCGAACAATGAGCAGTTCTTC. Based on the CDR3 plus reference TRBV19 and TRBJ2-1, the full variable domain is DGGITQSPKYLFRKEGQNVTLSCEQNLNHDAMYWYRQDPGQGLRLIYYSQIVNDFQKGDIAEGYSVSREKKESFPLTVTSAQKNPTAFYLCASESPGLANNEQFFGPGTRLTVL.

The J gene is TRBJ2-7, the V gene TRBV11-1, with TRBD2 as a possible D gene (6 bases). The CDR3 length is 14 residues. The germline gives CDR1 SGHAT, CDR2 FQDESV (reference sequence). V was shortened by 5 bases and J by 0 bases, with 11 bases between the two germline ends. In nucleotides, the CDR3 is TGTGCCAGCAGCCTCAGGGAGGACTCCTACGAGCAGTACGTC. Its translation: CASSLREDSYEQYV.

This clone appeared once. V usage is TRBV12-3 or TRBV12-4 and J usage is TRBJ1-1; D remains ambiguous. The CDR3 consists of 13 residues. V was clipped by 3 bases and J by 1 base, with 6 bases between them. DNA for the CDR3: TGTGCCAGCAGTTTGCGACAGAACACTGAAGCTTTCTTT. Its protein is CASSLRQNTEAFF.

The chain combines TRBV5-4 with TRBJ1-2; 7 bases agree with TRBD1. The CDR3 sequence is 13 residues long. Germline V gene data show CDR1 as SGHNT and CDR2 as YYREEE (reference sequence). V shed 5 bases and J 2 bases; nucleotides not matched to a gene: 3. Written as DNA, the CDR3 is TGTGCCAGCAGGGACAGGAGCAACTATGGCTACACCTTC. As protein: CASRDRSNYGYTF.

The chain recombines TRBV3-1 (or the pseudogene TRBV3-2) with TRBJ1-5, with 9 nucleotides matching TRBD1. CDR1 is LGHDT, CDR2 YNNKEL, per germline (reference sequence). CDR3 size: 13 residues. Germline trimming cut 9 bases from V and 6 bases from J; bases unmatched to any gene: 6. CDR3 in DNA: TGTGCCAGTGGGACAGGGATGGGTCAGCCCCAGCATTTT. It specifies CASGTGMGQPQHF.

This clone has only one observation. V and J are TRBV5-1 and TRBJ1-2; D unresolved. V gave up 0 bases and J gave up 5 bases, with 14 bases separating them. Germline CDR1 and CDR2: SGHRS and YFSETQ. CDR3 length: 15 residues. CDR3 DNA: TGCGCCAGCAGCTTGGAGGGCGCGGCGGGATATGGCTACACCTTC. Translation gives CASSLEGAAGYGYTF. The full variable domain, completed using reference TRBV5-1 and TRBJ1-2, is KAGVTQTPRYLIKTRGQQVTLSCSPISGHRSVSWYQQTPGQGLQFLFEYFSETQRNKGNFPGRFSGRQFSNSRSEMNVSTLELGDSALYLCASSLEGAAGYGYTFGSGTRLTVV.

The chain links TRBV19 to TRBJ1-5; 9 bases match TRBD1. This CDR3 has 14 residues. V was clipped by 6 bases and J by 4 bases; unmatched bases: 4. Looked up from germline, CDR1 is LNHDA and CDR2 is SQIVND (reference sequence). CDR3 DNA: TGTGCCAGTAGCCTCGGACAGGGGAATCAGCCCCAGCATTTT. This gives the protein CASSLGQGNQPQHF.

The sample holds many counts of this clone. The V and J genes are TRBV6-4 and TRBJ2-1; TRBD2 matches 7 bases. J was trimmed by 0 bases and V by 5 bases; bases with no gene match: 7. Germline V lookup: CDR1 MRHNA, CDR2 SNTAGT. The CDR3 consists of 16 residues. CDR3 region: CASSPNGGGSYNEQFF. The DNA of the CDR3 is TGTGCCAGCAGTCCGAATGGGGGGGGCTCCTACAATGAGCAGTTCTTC.

The CDR3 loop reads CASTSGGRVWTEAFF. In DNA form, the CDR3 reads TGCGCCAGCACTTCAGGGGGACGGGTTTGGACTGAAGCTTTCTTT. This chain links TRBV5-1 with TRBJ1-1; 7 positions agree with TRBD1. Per germline, CDR1 SGHRS and CDR2 YFSETQ. CDR3 size: 15 residues. The junction had 13 bases not matched to a gene; V was cut back by 6 bases and J by 5 bases.

The chain carries TRBV9 and TRBJ1-4, with D unclear. V was clipped by 3 bases and J by 0 bases, with 9 bases between them. This CDR3 contains 15 residues. Per the germline V gene, CDR1 is SGDLS and CDR2 is YYNGEE. Here the CDR3 reads CASSARAATNEKLFF. CDR3 bases: TGTGCCAGCAGCGCGAGGGCAGCAACTAATGAAAAACTGTTTTTT.

This chain uses TRBV9 with TRBJ2-1; D possibly corresponds to TRBD2 (5 bases). CDR1 SGDLS and CDR2 YYNGEE come from the germline V gene. This CDR3 spans 16 amino acids. Trimming left V 0 bases short and J 0 bases short, with 10 bases between. CDR3 nucleotide sequence: TGTGCCAGCAGCGTAGTTACGGGGAGCTCCTACAATGAGCAGTTCTTC. Translated: CASSVVTGSSYNEQFF.

This clone was seen just once. The rearrangement joins TRBV7-9 to TRBJ1-4, with D hard to call. The V gene's germline CDR1 is SEHNR and CDR2 FQNEAQ (reference sequence). V was shortened by 0 bases and J by 8 bases, with 4 bases between the two germline ends. This CDR3 has 12 residues. The CDR3 loop reads CASSLAQEKLFF. The CDR3 DNA reads TGTGCCAGCAGCTTAGCACAAGAAAAACTGTTTTTT.

The V and J genes are TRBV6-5 and TRBJ1-2, with TRBD1 matching over 8 bases. Per germline, CDR1 MNHEY and CDR2 SVGAGI. Trimming took 6 bases from V and 5 from J; bases not matched to a gene: 8. CDR3 length equals 14 residues. The CDR3 spells CASRRTGPPYGYTF. The CDR3 bases are TGTGCCAGCAGGAGGACAGGGCCACCTTATGGCTACACCTTC.

This clone was counted once. The gene calls are TRBV7-3 and TRBJ1-1; tentatively, D is TRBD1 (6 bases). The CDR3 has 16 amino acids. Germline V gives CDR1 SGHTA, CDR2 FQGTGA. Trimming took off 4 bases at V and 2 bases at J, with 17 bases between the two ends. CDR3 nucleotide sequence: TGTGCCAGCAGCTCTTACAGGGTTCCGGATAACACTGAAGCTTTCTTT. Its protein product is CASSSYRVPDNTEAFF.

This rearrangement joins TRBV3-1 (or the pseudogene TRBV3-2) to TRBJ1-1, with 9 bases identical to TRBD1. CDR1 is LGHDT and CDR2 is YNNKEL in the germline V gene (reference sequence). The CDR3 consists of 16 residues. J lost 5 bases, V lost 5 bases, and 12 bases had no gene match. The CDR3 is CASSSAPQGAFTEAFF. The CDR3 DNA reads TGTGCCAGCAGCTCAGCTCCACAGGGGGCGTTTACTGAAGCTTTCTTT.

This clone appeared once. The chain employs TRBV9 and TRBJ1-2; 8 bases match TRBD1. The CDR3 length is 16 residues. J lost 6 bases, V lost 3 bases, and 13 bases had no gene match. Per germline, CDR1 SGDLS and CDR2 YYNGEE. CDR3 sequence (DNA): TGTGCCAGCAGCGCCGGCCAAGGAGGGACAGGTAATGGCTACACCTTC. This sequence encodes CASSAGQGGTGNGYTF.

The rearrangement links TRBV9 to TRBJ1-2; 7 bases match TRBD1. CDR3 length: 14 residues. Germline CDR1 and CDR2: SGDLS and YYNGEE. V shed 5 bases and J 2 bases; nucleotides not matched to a gene: 6. The CDR3 DNA follows: TGTGCCAGCAGAGCCCGAGGGGGCAACTATGGCTACACCTTC. Protein product: CASRARGGNYGYTF.

The rearrangement joins TRBV25-1 to TRBJ1-2; 8 bases map to TRBD1. The V gene end was trimmed by 7 bases and the J gene end by 2 bases; junction bases not matched to a gene: 6. Germline values: CDR1 MGHDK, CDR2 SYGVNS. The CDR3 length is 14 residues. CDR3 DNA sequence: TGTGCCAGCAAGGGCAGGGGGCTAAACTATGGCTACACCTTC. This codes for CASKGRGLNYGYTF.

CDR3 nucleotide sequence: TGTGCCAGCAGCCTTAAAAATTTCGGCACTGAAGCTTTCTTT. This translates into CASSLKNFGTEAFF. The chain is built from TRBV11-2 and TRBJ1-1; no clear D gene. The CDR3 has 14 residues. V was pared by 5 bases and J by 4 bases, with 14 bases between. Germline V gene sequence: CDR1 SGHAT, CDR2 FQNNGV.

The chain employs TRBV16 and TRBJ1-1, with D unresolved. Germline V gives CDR1 KGHSY, CDR2 FQNENV. The CDR3 length is 15 residues. The germline V and J ends were trimmed by 1 base and 4 bases, with 13 bases remaining between them. The CDR3 loop reads CASSQYRQATTEAFF. The CDR3 nucleotides read TGTGCCAGCAGCCAATATCGTCAGGCTACCACTGAAGCTTTCTTT.

Only one count was recorded for this clone. CDR3 loop: CASTSGTANGYTF. In DNA form, the CDR3 reads TGTGCCAGCACCTCCGGGACAGCCAATGGCTACACCTTC. This chain links TRBV28 with TRBJ1-2; 7 nucleotides agree with TRBD1. Trimming at V came to 7 bases and at J to 6 bases, leaving 8 bases not matched to a gene. This CDR3 contains 13 residues. Per germline, CDR1 MDHEN and CDR2 SYDVKM.

V is TRBV19 and J is TRBJ1-2; 8 positions match TRBD1. Germline V lookup: CDR1 LNHDA, CDR2 SQIVND (reference sequence). After removal of 0 bases from V and 3 bases from J, the junction contained 6 bases not matched to a gene. This CDR3 has 16 residues. The CDR3 DNA reads as TGTGCCAGTAGTATAGAGCACAGGGGGGGACACTATGGCTACACCTTC. This sequence encodes CASSIEHRGGHYGYTF.

The V and J genes are TRBV3-1 (or the pseudogene TRBV3-2) and TRBJ2-5, with D hard to call. The length of the CDR3 is 12 residues. Germline-derived CDR1 and CDR2 are LGHDT and YNNKEL (reference sequence). Trimming removed 4 bases from V and 3 bases from J, with 6 bases in between. The CDR3: CASSLREETQYF. The CDR3 region has the DNA TGTGCCAGCAGCCTGAGAGAAGAGACCCAGTACTTC.

The chain employs TRBV7-2 and TRBJ1-1, with D uncertain. Germline CDR1 reads SGHTA; CDR2 reads FQGNSA. V was pared by 3 bases and J by 1 base, with 12 bases between. This CDR3 has 15 residues. CDR3 loop: CASSFPTGENTEAFF. DNA of the CDR3: TGTGCCAGCAGCTTCCCGACTGGTGAGAACACTGAAGCTTTCTTT.